The sequence of this T cell receptor beta chain was determined in a study of blood T cells in healthy people across ages. This CDR3 region has 15 residues. Germline V gives CDR1 MNHEY, CDR2 SVGAGI. V was cut by 7 bases and J by 5 bases, with 18 bases left in between. The second PCR ran about 7 to 12 cycles with a sample-barcoded 5' primer and J-beta primers. Via MiXCR, TCRdb re-called the 5' RACE reads, giving one row per CDR3 protein. The repertoire has some 370,000 distinct CDR3 sequences, 45% to 65% of them found once; the top ten carry over 40%. J is TRBJ2-1 and V is TRBV6-5; either TRBD1 or TRBD2 may fit D (6 bases each). This TCR came from a man in his sixties in good health. Sequenced input: blood. The CDR3 loop reads CASTGGPTTNNEQFF. CDR3 sequence (DNA): TGTGCCAGCACCGGGGGCCCAACTACCAACAATGAGCAGTTCTTC.